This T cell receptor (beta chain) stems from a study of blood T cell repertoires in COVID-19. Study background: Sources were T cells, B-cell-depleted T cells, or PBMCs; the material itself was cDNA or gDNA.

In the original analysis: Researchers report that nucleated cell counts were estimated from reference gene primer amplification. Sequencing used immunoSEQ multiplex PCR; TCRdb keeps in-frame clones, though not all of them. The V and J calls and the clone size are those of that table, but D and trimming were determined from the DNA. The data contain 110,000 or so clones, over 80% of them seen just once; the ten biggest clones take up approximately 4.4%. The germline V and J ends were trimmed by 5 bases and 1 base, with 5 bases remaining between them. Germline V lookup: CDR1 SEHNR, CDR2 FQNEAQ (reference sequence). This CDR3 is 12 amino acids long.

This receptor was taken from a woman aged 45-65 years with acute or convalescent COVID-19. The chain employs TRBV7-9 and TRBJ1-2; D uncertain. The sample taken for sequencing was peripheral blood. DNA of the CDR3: TGTGCCAGCAGCCCTTTTAACTATGGCTACACCTTC. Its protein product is CASSPFNYGYTF.